This entry describes one TCR beta chain. No antigen is known for it. Base qualities are not provided; no much larger clone lies one nucleotide away. The germline V and J ends show losses of 5 bases and 2 bases respectively, and no gene match explains 7 bases of the junction. The germline V gene provides CDR1 ENHRY and CDR2 SYGVKD. From its cysteine to its phenylalanine, the CDR3 spans 15 amino acids. Just CDR3 DNA is preserved here, 45 bases in frame from base 1. This sample is drawn from a study of T cell repertoires in cytomegalovirus infection (dated by TCRdb to between 2018 and 2020). For the wider study: The HLA type of each donor mattered for the analysis, because public TCR beta signatures pointed to carriage of CMV infection along with the matching HLA type. Overall study results and their limits: Carriers of CMV infection plus the relevant HLA type were discriminated by the cumulative frequency of public TCR beta family members in the study cohort and in an independent approximately 340-donor cohort. The ex vivo response was dominated by HLA-C-restricted CMV-specific TCR beta clonotypes, and the single most frequent clonotype in two of eight donors was supplied by these HLA-C-restricted clonotypes.

The run used an Illumina HiSeq 1500. TCRdb trimmed public reads at Q25 via fastp, called clones via MiXCR and kept in-frame beta chains. Every entry covers one CDR3 protein and lists the most common genes and DNA from its rows. Here the sample has 80,000 to 130,000 distinct CDR3 sequences; under 25% occur a single time. The ten most abundant clones make up about 39% of the sample. What was sequenced was CD8+ T cells from PBMCs. Recombination linked TRBV10-3 to TRBJ2-3; TRBD2 fits 7 bases in the junction. The source of this sequence is a human donor in good health (CMV status not recorded). Some clones in this sample may be carry-over from other donors' samples. For the CDR3, the sequence is CAISSGTTYTDTQYF. The DNA reads TGTGCCATCAGTTCGGGGACTACCTACACAGATACGCAGTATTTT.